This TCR beta chain emerged from a study of OX40 agonist ivuxolimab in advanced cancers. Study-level information: Participants averaged roughly 60 years of age (range about 23 to 80) and were roughly 83% male. Study-wide results and caveats: Among the lowest peripheral clonal expansion occurred in 0.1-3.0 mg/kg partial responders.

Deletions cut 4 bases from V and 12 bases from J, with 13 bases between. CDR1 and CDR2 from the germline V gene are SGHDT and YYEEEE. The CDR3 contains 11 residues. Drawing of blood for sampling happened at baseline, at cycle 4 day 1, and at cycle 7 day 1. This clone was counted a single time. What it binds is unknown. Profiling relied on immunoSEQ multiplex PCR, and the TCRdb table lists in-frame clones only, not all of them. This repertoire shows approximately 19,000 clones, nearly 80% found once; its top ten account for around 15%. This sequence was found in an adult with an advanced solid tumor such as melanoma, head and neck, liver or kidney cancer. The sample in question was CD4+ or CD8+ T cells sorted from blood, obtained in a trial of the OX40 agonist ivuxolimab. V usage is TRBV5-6 and J usage is TRBJ1-1; possible D gene TRBD1, 5 bases. In nucleotides, the CDR3 is TGTGCCAGCAGCCTCGGGACCCTGCCTTTCTTT. As protein: CASSLGTLPFF.